The present T cell receptor beta chain was sequenced within a study of CD8+CD57+ T cells in acquired aplastic anemia. CDR3 and TCR beta VDJ profiling relied on genomic DNA as the template. MiXCR was run by TCRdb on the reads, yielding one entry per CDR3 protein. This table holds just over 150,000 distinct CDR3 sequences, 40% to 50% found once. CD8+CD57+ cell expansion, shown by flow cytometry, had occurred in the patients selected for sequencing. This receptor was obtained from a human donor with aplastic anemia. Sequences were obtained from sorted CD4+, CD8+, or CD8+CD57+ T cells (not recorded which) from PBMCs.

The CDR3 here is CASSIGRGDTQYF. CDR3 in DNA: TGTGCCAGTAGTATCGGCCGGGGGGATACGCAGTATTTT. The chain carries TRBV19 and TRBJ2-3; D is perhaps TRBD2 (6 bases). Germline values: CDR1 LNHDA, CDR2 SQIVND (reference sequence). CDR3 length: 13 amino acids. Trimming cost V 3 bases and J 6 bases, with 10 bases left between them.